This T cell receptor beta chain was identified during a study of molecular identifiers for immune sequencing clone quantification. Study information: In replicates, RNA taken from around 18,000 or 91,000 naive CD8 cells was divided five ways, and four portions underwent sequencing. Findings and limits, study-wide: The study found clones above 20 RNA copies held over 98% of effector molecules and under 1% in naive cells. In cases of identical TCR molecules sharing a barcode, highly expanded clone sizes could be underestimated.

Naive CD8 T cells were picked out by sorting for CD8+CD4-CCR7+CD45RA+. Trimming cost V 5 bases and J 5 bases; bases outside gene matches: 8. The CDR3 sequence is 16 residues long. The germline CDR1 and CDR2 sequences are SEHNR and FQNEAQ (reference sequence). With respect to this clonotype: The target antigen is unknown.

A single record per CDR3 protein comes from TCRdb applying MiXCR to the PCR reads. The sample has roughly 630,000 distinct CDR3 sequences; around 25% are singletons. This TCR derives from a human donor in good health. Some libraries in this study had Jurkat cell RNA spiked in. The chain combines TRBV7-9 with TRBJ2-2; 10 bases are shared with TRBD1. Input material: naive CD8+ T cells from blood, with Jurkat cell RNA spiked in. The subset here: FACS-sorted CD8+CD4-CCR7+CD45RA+ naive T cells. This CDR3 is CASSHQTGGLTGELFF. The DNA for the CDR3 is TGTGCCAGCAGCCACCAGACAGGGGGCTTGACCGGGGAGCTGTTTTTT.